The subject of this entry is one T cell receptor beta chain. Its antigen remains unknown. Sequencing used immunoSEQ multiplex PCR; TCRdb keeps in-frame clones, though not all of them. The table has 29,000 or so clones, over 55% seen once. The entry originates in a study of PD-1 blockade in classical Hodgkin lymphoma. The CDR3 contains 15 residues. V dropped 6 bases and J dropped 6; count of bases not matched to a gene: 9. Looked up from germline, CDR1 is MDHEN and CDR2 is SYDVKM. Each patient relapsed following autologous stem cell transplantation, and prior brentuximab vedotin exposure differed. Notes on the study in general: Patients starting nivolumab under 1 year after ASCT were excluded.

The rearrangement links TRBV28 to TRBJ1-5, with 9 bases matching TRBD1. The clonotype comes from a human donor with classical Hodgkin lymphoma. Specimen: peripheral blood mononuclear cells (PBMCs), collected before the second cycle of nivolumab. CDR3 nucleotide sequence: TGTGCCAGCAGCTCCCTCACAGGGGGCCCTCAGCCCCAGCATTTT. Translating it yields CASSSLTGGPQPQHF.